Following are 16 T cell receptor beta chains from one sample sequenced in a study of T cell responses to AZD1222 COVID-19 vaccine. Method: immunoSEQ multiplex PCR; TCRdb's copy keeps in-frame clones and lacks some. The top ten hold roughly 12% of the sample, which has about 99,000 clones, more than 90% seen once. The sequenced sample was peripheral blood, obtained on day 0 of AZD1222 vaccination. The origin of the receptors is an adult in good health.

The chain has TRBV19 and TRBJ2-3; D gene ambiguous. Trimming pared 4 bases from V and 4 bases from J, leaving 9 bases between. CDR1 LNHDA and CDR2 SQIVND come from the germline V gene (reference sequence). CDR3 length: 13 residues. This CDR3 reads CASSTYQPDTQYF. In DNA, the CDR3 is TGTGCCAGTAGTACGTACCAACCAGATACGCAGTATTTT.

This chain links TRBV2 with TRBJ2-7, with a weak D call TRBD2 (6 bases). Germline CDR1 and CDR2: SNHLY and FYNNEI. Trimming cost V 8 bases and J 5 bases, with 13 bases left between them. The CDR3 totals 12 residues. CDR3 in DNA: TGTGCCAGCCTAGGGACTCCTCACGAGCAGTACTTC. Translated, it gives CASLGTPHEQYF.

This rearrangement joins TRBV6-1 to TRBJ1-5, with a weak D call TRBD1 (6 bases). Germline values: CDR1 MNHNS, CDR2 SASEGT. The CDR3 totals 15 residues. V lost 2 bases to trimming and J lost 4 bases, with 12 bases between them. The chain's CDR3 is CASSEQGLENQPQHF. CDR3 DNA sequence: TGTGCCAGCAGTGAACAGGGGCTGGAGAATCAGCCCCAGCATTTT.

The rearrangement joins TRBV3-1 (or the pseudogene TRBV3-2) to TRBJ1-3; D is undetermined. The germline V and J ends were trimmed by 0 bases and 5 bases, with 8 bases remaining between them. Germline loops: CDR1 LGHDT, CDR2 YNNKEL (reference sequence). The length of the CDR3 is 14 residues. The CDR3 DNA reads as TGTGCCAGCAGCCAAGAGGTTGGGAGAAACACCATATATTTT. Its protein is CASSQEVGRNTIYF.

This rearrangement joins TRBV19 to TRBJ1-5; 7 nucleotides align to TRBD1. CDR1 LNHDA and CDR2 SQIVND come from the germline V gene (reference sequence). The CDR3 loop spans 15 amino acids. Losses at the gene ends were 5 bases for V and 2 bases for J; bases not matched to a gene: 6. CDR3 sequence: CASSWYGTGNQPQHF. The CDR3 nucleotides read TGTGCCAGTAGTTGGTACGGGACAGGCAATCAGCCCCAGCATTTT.

The sample holds a few counts of this clone. V and J are TRBV19 and TRBJ1-2, with TRBD1 matching over 8 bases. Germline CDR1 LNHDA, CDR2 SQIVND (reference sequence). Trimming took 5 bases from V and 4 from J; bases not matched to a gene: 3. The CDR3 runs 13 residues. In DNA form, the CDR3 reads TGTGCCAGTAGTCGCGACAGGGGCTATGGCTACACCTTC. It translates to CASSRDRGYGYTF.

The gene calls are TRBV27 and TRBJ1-6; no reliable D call. CDR1 MNHEY and CDR2 SMNVEV come from the germline V gene (reference sequence). V was clipped by 3 bases and J by 9 bases, with 12 bases between them. The CDR3 is 14 amino acids. The CDR3 coding sequence is TGTGCCAGCAGTTTGTCAGCCACCCTTTCACCCCTCCACTTT. Amino acids: CASSLSATLSPLHF.

V usage is TRBV28 and J usage is TRBJ2-1; D gene unclear. CDR3 length equals 11 residues. Trimming removed 3 bases at V and 4 bases at J, with 1 base between. Germline lookup yields CDR1 MDHEN and CDR2 SYDVKM. The CDR3 here is CASSFYNEQFF. The CDR3 coding sequence is TGTGCCAGCAGTTTTTACAATGAGCAGTTCTTC.

The rearrangement joins TRBV19 to TRBJ2-7; D possibly corresponds to TRBD2 (5 bases). This CDR3 region has 16 residues. V was clipped by 3 bases and J by 5 bases, with 20 bases between them. CDR1 is LNHDA and CDR2 is SQIVND in the germline V gene (reference sequence). DNA for the CDR3: TGTGCCAGTAGTATTGCCCCCGGGGATGTTAAGGACGAGCAGTACTTC. Encoded protein: CASSIAPGDVKDEQYF.

CDR3 protein: CASSQNPSGEIYEQYF. CDR3 DNA sequence: TGTGCCAGCAGCCAAAATCCTAGCGGGGAGATCTACGAGCAGTACTTC. The chain recombines TRBV4-2 with TRBJ2-7; 9 positions match TRBD2. The CDR3 contains 16 residues. V trimming: 2 bases; J trimming: 3 bases; junction bases outside the gene matches: 8. CDR1 and CDR2 (germline): LGHNA, YNFKEQ.

V is TRBV11-2 and J is TRBJ2-7; 7 bases agree with TRBD1. CDR1 and CDR2 from the germline V gene are SGHAT and FQNNGV. V lost 9 bases, J lost 4 bases, and 15 bases stayed unmatched. There are 15 residues in the CDR3. The CDR3 DNA follows: TGTGCCAGTAGTCGACAGGGTGATGTCCTGTACGAGCAGTACTTC. It encodes CASSRQGDVLYEQYF. The whole variable domain, filled in from reference TRBV11-2 and TRBJ2-7, reads EAGVAQSPRYKIIEKRQSVAFWCNPISGHATLYWYQQILGQGPKLLIQFQNNGVVDDSQLPKDRFSAERLKGVDSTLKIQPAKLEDSAVYLCASSRQGDVLYEQYFGPGTRLTVT.

The count of this clone is one. This chain joins TRBV7-6 and TRBJ2-1; the match to TRBD2 covers 11 bases. The J segment lost 7 bases and the V segment lost 5 bases, leaving 7 bases of the junction unmatched. The length of the CDR3 is 15 residues. Germline V lookup: CDR1 SGHVS, CDR2 FNYEAQ. In nucleotides, the CDR3 is TGTGCCAGCAGCCAAGGGACTAGCGGAGGTAATGAGCAGTTCTTC. Translating gives CASSQGTSGGNEQFF.

The rearrangement links TRBV7-2 to TRBJ2-3, with 12 bases identical to TRBD2. Germline values: CDR1 SGHTA, CDR2 FQGNSA. The length of the CDR3 is 14 residues. Germline trimming cut 8 bases from V and 9 bases from J; bases unmatched to any gene: 9. As DNA, the CDR3 is TGTGCCAGCTTGGGGGGACTAGCGGGTGGGACGCAGTATTTT. Translation: CASLGGLAGGTQYF.

The chain has TRBV10-3 and TRBJ1-1; TRBD1 agrees at 8 bases. CDR1 is ENHRY and CDR2 is SYGVKD in the germline V gene. V lost 9 bases and J lost 4; bases outside the gene matches: 7. The CDR3 consists of 13 residues. The CDR3 is CAINRGEGTEAFF. CDR3 DNA sequence: TGTGCCATTAACAGGGGGGAAGGCACTGAAGCTTTCTTT.

The CDR3 region is CASSRKGALSEKLFF. The CDR3 DNA reads TGCGCCAGCAGCCGGAAGGGGGCGCTCAGTGAAAAACTGTTTTTT. The rearrangement links TRBV4-3 to TRBJ1-4, with TRBD1 matching 7 bases. Germline-derived CDR1 and CDR2 are LGHNA and YSLEER. Trimming removed 4 bases from V and 7 bases from J; junction bases left unmatched: 9. The CDR3 extends over 15 amino acids.

V and J are TRBV29-1 and TRBJ2-6; D unclear. The germline V and J ends were trimmed by 5 bases and 0 bases, with 17 bases remaining between them. CDR3 size: 17 residues. From germline, CDR1 is SQVTM and CDR2 ANQGSEA. The chain's CDR3 is CSVKFGSAVSGANVLTF. CDR3 in DNA: TGCAGCGTTAAGTTCGGCAGCGCCGTCTCTGGGGCCAACGTCCTGACTTTC.